The 23 T cell receptor beta chains reported below all come from one sample, sequenced in a study of blood T cell repertoires in COVID-19. Method: immunoSEQ multiplex PCR; TCRdb's copy keeps in-frame clones and lacks some. The top ten clones hold nearly 4.5% of a sample with about 170,000 clones, roughly 83% of them seen once. The sequenced sample was PBMCs or T cells enriched from blood (not recorded which). These TCRs come from a woman in her forties or fifties who had recovered from COVID-19.

The chain links TRBV5-1 to TRBJ2-2, with a possible D match to TRBD1 (5 bases). The V end lost 2 bases, the J end lost 4 bases, and 12 bases lay between the germline ends. The CDR3 contains 15 residues. Looked up from germline, CDR1 is SGHRS and CDR2 is YFSETQ. This CDR3 is CASSLQDPSTGELFF. The CDR3 DNA is TGCGCCAGCAGCTTACAGGATCCTAGCACCGGGGAGCTGTTTTTT.

The V and J genes are TRBV7-2 and TRBJ1-3; D is possibly TRBD1 (6 bases). The CDR3 runs to 15 residues. Germline CDR1 SGHTA, CDR2 FQGNSA. Trimming took off 1 base at V and 1 base at J, with 8 bases between the two ends. In DNA, the CDR3 is TGTGCCAGCAGCTTAGGGACAGTGTCTGGAAACACCATATATTTT. Its protein is CASSLGTVSGNTIYF.

The rearrangement links TRBV24-1 to TRBJ2-2, with TRBD1 as a possible D gene (7 bases). CDR1 is KGHDR and CDR2 is SFDVKD in the germline V gene. Trimming took off 1 base at V and 6 bases at J, with 17 bases between the two ends. The length of the CDR3 is 17 residues. The chain's CDR3 is CATSDFGGGARSGELFF. CDR3 bases: TGTGCCACCAGTGATTTCGGAGGGGGCGCGAGATCCGGGGAGCTGTTTTTT.

V usage is TRBV27 and J usage is TRBJ2-2, with D perhaps matching TRBD2 (5 bases). The length of the CDR3 is 16 residues. Per the germline V gene, CDR1 is MNHEY and CDR2 is SMNVEV (reference sequence). Trimming removed 5 bases from V and 0 bases from J, with 13 bases in between. This CDR3 reads CASSPLGDPNTGELFF. CDR3 sequence (DNA): TGTGCCAGCAGTCCATTGGGAGACCCGAACACCGGGGAGCTGTTTTTT.

The V gene is TRBV7-2, the J gene TRBJ1-5, with D unresolved. Trimming shortened V by 1 base and J by 10 bases, and 8 bases separated the two germline ends. The length of the CDR3 is 12 residues. Germline-derived CDR1 and CDR2 are SGHTA and FQGNSA. This chain's CDR3 is CASSLGAGPQHF. Written as DNA, the CDR3 is TGTGCCAGCAGCTTAGGGGCCGGCCCCCAGCATTTT.

The chain links TRBV18 to TRBJ1-2; 11 nucleotides align to TRBD1. Germline loops: CDR1 KGHSH, CDR2 LQKENI. This CDR3 is built from 15 residues. After removal of 2 bases from V and 3 bases from J, the junction contained 2 bases not matched to a gene. Here the CDR3 DNA reads TGTGCCAGCTCACCAAGGGACAGGGGGTACTATGGCTACACCTTC. It codes for CASSPRDRGYYGYTF.

This clone was found once. The DNA of the CDR3 is TGTGCCAGCAGTGAACGACTAGCCTACGACACTGAGCAGTTCTTC. It translates to CASSERLAYDTEQFF. J is TRBJ2-1 and V is TRBV2, with TRBD2 matching 7 bases. The CDR3 contains 15 residues. Germline V gene data show CDR1 as SNHLY and CDR2 as FYNNEI. V shed 2 bases and J 9 bases; nucleotides not matched to a gene: 10.

This chain uses TRBV6-5 with TRBJ2-3; possibly TRBD2 for D (5 bases). The CDR3 consists of 15 residues. CDR1 MNHEY and CDR2 SVGAGI come from the germline V gene. Trimming shortened V by 0 bases and J by 4 bases, and 11 bases separated the two germline ends. CDR3 region: CASSYSGSSADTQYF. The CDR3 DNA reads TGTGCCAGCAGTTACTCGGGGAGTTCAGCAGATACGCAGTATTTT.

The chain uses TRBV5-5 and TRBJ1-1, with D hard to call. This CDR3 region has 15 residues. CDR1 is SGHKS, CDR2 YYEKEE, per germline (reference sequence). With 0 bases removed from V and 1 base from J, the gap between germline ends came to 10 bases. The CDR3 sequence: CASSLVSQPNTEAFF. CDR3 bases: TGTGCCAGCAGCTTGGTGTCACAGCCGAACACTGAAGCTTTCTTT.

The V and J genes are TRBV20-1 and TRBJ1-6, with D hard to call. CDR1 is DFQATT, CDR2 SNEGSKA, per germline (reference sequence). This CDR3 spans 14 amino acids. The V gene lost 3 bases and the J gene lost 8 bases, with 14 bases spanning the gap. CDR3 sequence (DNA): TGCAGTGCTAGTGAGGGCCGGCGGGATTCACCCCTCCACTTT. Translating it yields CSASEGRRDSPLHF.

The chain recombines TRBV28 with TRBJ1-2; 9 positions agree with TRBD1. Per germline, CDR1 MDHEN and CDR2 SYDVKM. The J segment lost 3 bases and the V segment lost 11 bases, leaving 10 bases of the junction unmatched. The CDR3 extends over 14 amino acids. The CDR3 is CAARRTGVDYGYTF. CDR3 bases: TGTGCCGCCCGCAGGACAGGGGTGGACTATGGCTACACCTTC.

The genes are TRBV7-9 and TRBJ2-7; D possibly corresponds to TRBD1 (5 bases). Germline V CDR1 and CDR2: SEHNR, FQNEAQ (reference sequence). V lost 1 base and J 3 bases, leaving 10 bases between the germline ends. The CDR3 length is 14 residues. As DNA, the CDR3 is TGTGCCAGCAGCTTAGGCGGACACAACTACGAGCAGTACGTC. Translated: CASSLGGHNYEQYV.

The chain carries TRBV6-6 and TRBJ1-2, with TRBD1 identical over 12 bases. Germline values: CDR1 MNHNY, CDR2 SVGAGI (reference sequence). The CDR3 totals 16 residues. Germline trimming cut 6 bases from V and 3 bases from J; bases unmatched to any gene: 8. The CDR3 is CASRGDRGPSDYGYTF. CDR3 nucleotide sequence: TGTGCCAGCAGGGGGGACAGGGGGCCCTCCGACTATGGCTACACCTTC.

This chain uses TRBV4-1 with TRBJ2-2; 11 nucleotides align to TRBD1. The CDR3 totals 15 residues. Germline V gives CDR1 MGHRA, CDR2 YSYEKL. V lost 3 bases, J lost 9 bases, and 6 bases stayed unmatched. CDR3 protein: CASSQVDRGRRELFF. In DNA form, the CDR3 reads TGCGCCAGCAGCCAGGTGGACAGGGGGCGCCGGGAGCTGTTTTTT.

The chain combines TRBV28 with TRBJ2-5; TRBD1 is a possible D gene (6 bases). Germline loops: CDR1 MDHEN, CDR2 SYDVKM. V lost 7 bases, J lost 4 bases, and 10 bases lay in between. The CDR3 is 12 amino acids. CDR3 loop: CASKDSSETQYF. The CDR3, as DNA: TGTGCCAGCAAGGACAGTTCAGAGACCCAGTACTTC.

This sequence joins TRBV10-3 and TRBJ2-5; 9 bases are a match to TRBD2. CDR3 size: 14 residues. The germline V gene has CDR1 ENHRY and CDR2 SYGVKD. V shed 11 bases and J 0 bases; nucleotides not matched to a gene: 7. In DNA, the CDR3 is TGTGCCTCCCGCAGCGGGGGGAACCAAGAGACCCAGTACTTC. It encodes CASRSGGNQETQYF.

The J gene is TRBJ1-6, the V gene TRBV19; 8 bases line up with TRBD1. The V and J ends lost 9 bases and 7 bases, in that order; junction bases with no gene match: 11. CDR3 length: 15 amino acids. Germline values: CDR1 LNHDA, CDR2 SQIVND (reference sequence). The CDR3 region has the DNA TGTGCCAGCAGGCCCCAAACAGGGGGAAATTCACCCCTCCACTTT. Translation: CASRPQTGGNSPLHF.

The V gene is TRBV18, the J gene TRBJ2-1; 7 nucleotides match TRBD2. The CDR3 has 13 amino acids. The ends lost 0 bases at V and 8 bases at J; junction bases unmatched: 1. CDR1 KGHSH and CDR2 LQKENI come from the germline V gene. The CDR3: CASSPPGGDEQFF. The CDR3 region has the DNA TGTGCCAGCTCACCACCTGGGGGGGATGAGCAGTTCTTC.

This clone was recorded once. The chain couples TRBV27 to TRBJ2-3; D perhaps matches TRBD1 (6 bases). Trimming took off 2 bases at V and 0 bases at J, with 9 bases between the two ends. Germline V gives CDR1 MNHEY, CDR2 SMNVEV (reference sequence). The CDR3 is 15 amino acids. CDR3 protein: CASSLIGQSTDTQYF. Here the CDR3 DNA reads TGTGCCAGCAGTTTAATTGGACAGAGCACAGATACGCAGTATTTT.

The table lists this clone with a count of one. The chain recombines TRBV30 with TRBJ1-5; D is ambiguous. The CDR3 spans 14 residues. In germline, CDR1 is GTSNPN, CDR2 SVGIG (reference sequence). CDR3 sequence: CGLSIDNGNQPQHF. The CDR3 region has the DNA TGTGGGTTGTCGATAGACAATGGCAATCAGCCCCAGCATTTT.

The gene calls are TRBV7-2 and TRBJ1-1, with 8 bases that match TRBD1. Germline CDR1 SGHTA, CDR2 FQGNSA. The CDR3 has 15 amino acids. Losses at the gene ends were 5 bases for V and 5 bases for J; bases not matched to a gene: 10. The CDR3: CASSQGATVGTEAFF. DNA of the CDR3: TGTGCCAGCAGCCAGGGGGCTACTGTTGGGACTGAAGCTTTCTTT. Full variable domain (outside the CDR3, taken from reference TRBV7-2 and TRBJ1-1): GAGVSQSPSNKVTEKGKDVELRCDPISGHTALYWYRQSLGQGLEFLIYFQGNSAPDKSGLPSDRFSAERTGGSVSTLTIQRTQQEDSAVYLCASSQGATVGTEAFFGQGTRLTVV.

In its sample, this clone was seen once. V gene TRBV7-2 combines with J gene TRBJ2-2; D ambiguous. Trimming took off 5 bases at V and 6 bases at J, with 10 bases between the two ends. This CDR3 spans 13 amino acids. Germline V gene data show CDR1 as SGHTA and CDR2 as FQGNSA. CDR3: CASSRKLAGELFF. CDR3 coding DNA: TGTGCCAGCAGCCGCAAGCTTGCCGGGGAGCTGTTTTTT.

The V gene is TRBV30, the J gene TRBJ1-1; TRBD1 might be the D (5 bases). Trimming took off 8 bases at V and 13 bases at J, with 23 bases between the two ends. The CDR3 is 12 amino acids. Germline lookup yields CDR1 GTSNPN and CDR2 SVGIG (reference sequence). CDR3 amino acids: CAAGGRRAGGFF. The CDR3 DNA reads as TGTGCCGCCGGGGGTAGGCGGGCTGGAGGTTTCTTT.